One and the same sample provided the 16 T cell receptor beta chains below, sequenced in a study of blood T cell repertoires in COVID-19. The method was immunoSEQ multiplex PCR; TCRdb's version includes in-frame clones alone and lacks a portion of them. There are 150,000 to 200,000 clones in the sample; over 70% occur only once, and around 3.2% lies in the top ten. The specimen sequenced was PBMCs or T cells enriched from blood (not recorded which). These receptors were obtained from a woman aged 55-69 years who had recovered from COVID-19.

J is TRBJ1-1 and V is TRBV29-1; maybe TRBD1 (5 bases). This CDR3 is 11 amino acids long. CDR1 and CDR2 from the germline V gene are SQVTM and ANQGSEA. V was shortened by 7 bases and J by 5 bases, with 11 bases between the two germline ends. Here the CDR3 reads CSGMEGTEAFF. The CDR3 nucleotides are TGCAGCGGTATGGAGGGGACTGAAGCTTTCTTT. The full variable domain, with the rest looked up from reference TRBV29-1 and TRBJ1-1, is SAVISQKPSRDICQRGTSLTIQCQVDSQVTMMFWYRQQPGQSLTLIATANQGSEATYESGFVIDKFPISRPNLTFSTLTVSNMSPEDSSIYLCSGMEGTEAFFGQGTRLTVV.

This sequence joins TRBV7-3 and TRBJ2-7; D is possibly TRBD1 (5 bases). V lost 6 bases and J 8 bases, leaving 17 bases between the germline ends. Germline-derived CDR1 and CDR2 are SGHTA and FQGTGA. The CDR3 runs 13 residues. The CDR3 nucleotides are TGTGCCAGCAGGGAACAGGACGGCGTCCAGCAGTACTTC. It translates to CASREQDGVQQYF.

DNA of the CDR3: TGTGCCAGCAGCCAAGACGGCAGGGGCTCTGGAAACACCATATATTTT. Residues: CASSQDGRGSGNTIYF. The chain employs TRBV3-1 (or the pseudogene TRBV3-2) and TRBJ1-3, with a weak D call TRBD1 (6 bases). This CDR3 has 16 residues. V was pared by 0 bases and J by 0 bases, with 9 bases between. Germline loops: CDR1 LGHDT, CDR2 YNNKEL (reference sequence).

The chain carries TRBV19 and TRBJ1-5, with 9 bases identical to TRBD1. V was clipped by 5 bases and J by 1 base; unmatched bases: 6. Germline V gene data show CDR1 as LNHDA and CDR2 as SQIVND (reference sequence). The length of the CDR3 is 16 residues. In nucleotides, the CDR3 is TGTGCCAGTAGTCCGGGACAGGGTCTAAGCAATCAGCCCCAGCATTTT. Its protein is CASSPGQGLSNQPQHF. Full variable domain (rest looked up from reference TRBV19 and TRBJ1-5): DGGITQSPKYLFRKEGQNVTLSCEQNLNHDAMYWYRQDPGQGLRLIYYSQIVNDFQKGDIAEGYSVSREKKESFPLTVTSAQKNPTAFYLCASSPGQGLSNQPQHFGDGTRLSIL.

This chain links TRBV12-3 or TRBV12-4 with TRBJ2-5; tentatively, D is TRBD2 (5 bases). The CDR3 is made up of 12 amino acids. V was pared by 5 bases and J by 5 bases, with 9 bases between. CDR3 coding DNA: TGTGCCAGCAGTCGAGGCGGGGAGACCCAGTACTTC. It translates to CASSRGGETQYF.

The CDR3 bases are TGTGCCAGCAGCTTTGAGCGGGTTAGTAGGTCACCCCTCCACTTT. It encodes CASSFERVSRSPLHF. This rearrangement joins TRBV12-1 to TRBJ1-6. TRBV12-1 is marked as a pseudogene. This CDR3 spans 15 amino acids.

The chain employs TRBV3-1 (or the pseudogene TRBV3-2) and TRBJ2-3; 11 bases line up with TRBD2. This CDR3 spans 17 amino acids. The germline CDR1 and CDR2 sequences are LGHDT and YNNKEL (reference sequence). Germline trimming cut 3 bases from V and 0 bases from J; bases unmatched to any gene: 5. The CDR3 DNA sequence: TGTGCCAGCAGCCATGTAGCGGGGGGGGTTAGCACAGATACGCAGTATTTT. Its translation: CASSHVAGGVSTDTQYF.

The V call is TRBV5-4, the J call TRBJ2-7, with 7 bases matching TRBD1. The CDR3 covers 13 residues. Trimming at V came to 0 bases and at J to 5 bases, leaving 2 bases not matched to a gene. Germline-derived CDR1 and CDR2 are SGHNT and YYREEE (reference sequence). The CDR3: CASSLGQGDEQYF. The CDR3 DNA follows: TGTGCCAGCAGCTTGGGGCAGGGGGACGAGCAGTACTTC.

This clone was observed once. The chain carries TRBV5-1 and TRBJ2-3; 10 bases fit TRBD1. With 7 bases clipped from V and 1 base from J, the junction kept 0 bases outside the gene matches. Germline CDR1 reads SGHRS; CDR2 reads YFSETQ. The CDR3 consists of 13 residues. The CDR3 here is CASGTGGTDTQYF. The CDR3 DNA reads as TGCGCCAGCGGGACAGGGGGCACAGATACGCAGTATTTT.

J is TRBJ2-1 and V is TRBV10-1; 7 nucleotides agree with TRBD1. From germline, CDR1 is WNHNN and CDR2 SYGVQD (reference sequence). Trimming took 2 bases from V and 1 from J; bases not matched to a gene: 2. This CDR3 is 15 amino acids long. The CDR3 nucleotides are TGCGCCAGCAGTGAGGGACAGGAGTCCTACAATGAGCAGTTCTTC. This gives the protein CASSEGQESYNEQFF.

The rearrangement joins TRBV5-1 to TRBJ2-1; a possible D gene is TRBD2 (5 bases). Trimming took 4 bases from V and 8 from J, leaving 13 bases between them. Germline lookup yields CDR1 SGHRS and CDR2 YFSETQ. The CDR3 consists of 13 residues. The CDR3 reads CASSRGSRDEQFF. For the CDR3, the DNA is TGCGCCAGCAGCCGAGGGAGTCGGGATGAGCAGTTCTTC.

The rearrangement uses TRBV19 and TRBJ1-5; 7 nucleotides align to TRBD1. Per germline, CDR1 LNHDA and CDR2 SQIVND (reference sequence). The CDR3 has 15 residues. V was pared by 5 bases and J by 0 bases, with 4 bases of the junction left unmatched. The CDR3 nucleotides read TGTGCCAGTAGTGTGACAGGGATTAGCAATCAGCCCCAGCATTTT. This encodes CASSVTGISNQPQHF.

This chain joins TRBV3-1 (or the pseudogene TRBV3-2) and TRBJ1-1, with D tentatively TRBD1 (6 bases). Germline CDR1 reads LGHDT; CDR2 reads YNNKEL (reference sequence). The CDR3 extends over 18 amino acids. V was trimmed by 4 bases and J by 4 bases, leaving 25 bases between them. The CDR3 sequence is CASSPEAASGVKRTEAFF. The CDR3 region has the DNA TGTGCCAGCAGCCCCGAAGCTGCCTCAGGGGTTAAACGCACTGAAGCTTTCTTT.

Here the CDR3 reads CASSLTQGPGELFF. CDR3 nucleotide sequence: TGTGCCAGCAGCTTAACCCAGGGTCCCGGGGAGCTGTTTTTT. This chain uses TRBV7-2 with TRBJ2-2, with D possibly TRBD1 on 5 matching bases. The CDR3 sequence is 14 residues long. Per germline, CDR1 SGHTA and CDR2 FQGNSA. The V and J ends lost 2 bases and 6 bases respectively, with 10 bases between them.

The chain is built from TRBV7-9 and TRBJ2-7, with a weak D call TRBD1 (5 bases). The germline V gene encodes CDR1 SEHNR and CDR2 FQNEAQ (reference sequence). Deletions cut 1 base from V and 3 bases from J, with 16 bases between. The CDR3 is 16 residues long. CDR3: CASSLELGPSYYEQYF. CDR3 nucleotide sequence: TGTGCCAGCAGCTTAGAGCTGGGGCCATCTTACTACGAGCAGTACTTC.

The chain is built from TRBV20-1 and TRBJ1-4, with 9 positions matching TRBD1. J was trimmed by 16 bases and V by 3 bases; bases with no gene match: 6. CDR1 and CDR2 (germline): DFQATT, SNEGSKA (reference sequence). The CDR3 length is 11 residues. The CDR3 DNA sequence: TGCAGTGCTAGTGGGGCGGGACAGGGGTTTTTT. It yields the protein CSASGAGQGFF.